A single sample gave rise to the 10 T cell receptor beta chains below, sequenced in a study of blood T cells in healthy people across ages. Using a J-beta primer mix together with a sample-barcoded 5' primer, a second PCR was run for about 7 to 12 cycles. TCRdb reprocessed the 5' RACE reads via MiXCR and lists one record per CDR3 protein. The sample has about 810,000 distinct CDR3 sequences; roughly 40% are singletons. Sequenced material: blood. These receptors were obtained from a man between 18 and 35 years old in good health.

The chain is built from TRBV5-4 and TRBJ2-7; maybe TRBD1 (6 bases). The CDR3 length is 15 residues. Germline CDR1 reads SGHNT; CDR2 reads YYREEE (reference sequence). V shed 3 bases and J shed 0 bases, with 13 bases lying between them. CDR3 in amino acids: CASSCSGGSSYEQYF. In DNA form, the CDR3 reads TGTGCCAGCAGCTGCAGTGGGGGCAGCTCCTACGAGCAGTACTTC.

The sample holds one count of this clonotype. V and J are TRBV15 and TRBJ2-3, with D hard to call. CDR1 LNHNV and CDR2 YYDKDF come from the germline V gene (reference sequence). V gave up 3 bases and J gave up 0 bases, with 22 bases separating them. The CDR3 length is 19 residues. The CDR3 reads CATSRDRVASSSSTDTQYF. CDR3 nucleotides: TGTGCCACCAGCAGGGACCGGGTGGCCAGCTCTTCTAGCACAGATACGCAGTATTTT. Together with reference TRBV15 and TRBJ2-3, the CDR3 gives the full variable domain: DAMVIQNPRYQVTQFGKPVTLSCSQTLNHNVMYWYQQKSSQAPKLLFHYYDKDFNNEADTPDNFQSRRPNTSFCFLDIRSPGLGDTAMYLCATSRDRVASSSSTDTQYFGPGTRLTVL.

This clonotype came up many times. This sequence joins TRBV4-3 and TRBJ2-1, with D tentatively TRBD1 (6 bases). V lost 3 bases to trimming and J lost 6 bases, with 21 bases between them. Per germline, CDR1 LGHNA and CDR2 YSLEER. This CDR3 is 17 amino acids long. DNA of the CDR3: TGCGCCAGCAGCCAGGAAACTAGTTCGAAAGGGGGCAATGAGCAGTTCTTC. Protein sequence: CASSQETSSKGGNEQFF.

This chain links TRBV7-6 with TRBJ2-7, with D perhaps given as TRBD1 or TRBD2 (6 bases each). This CDR3 region has 15 residues. Germline V gene data show CDR1 as SGHVS and CDR2 as FNYEAQ. The V gene lost 4 bases and the J gene lost 7 bases, with 20 bases spanning the gap. The CDR3: CASSSPLRRDNEQYF. CDR3 DNA: TGTGCCAGCAGCTCGCCCTTACGGCGGGACAATGAGCAGTACTTC.

On this clonotype itself: The junction does not match germline at one end; this may be a read error. This chain connects TRBV6-5 to TRBJ1-2, with D perhaps matching TRBD1 (6 bases). Germline CDR1 is MNHEY and CDR2 is SVGAGI. The CDR3 contains 13 residues. CDR3: CAGSPDRNYGYTF. Written as DNA, the CDR3 is TGTGCCGGCAGCCCAGACAGGAACTATGGCTACACCTTC.

The chain uses TRBV7-2 and TRBJ2-7; the D is unclear. Germline V gene data show CDR1 as SGHTA and CDR2 as FQGNSA. Trimming took 6 bases from V and 3 from J, leaving 12 bases between them. The CDR3 loop spans 13 amino acids. The CDR3 coding sequence is TGTGCCAGCAGGAGTGGTTTTCGCTACGAGCAGTACTTC. Amino acid sequence: CASRSGFRYEQYF.

The table lists this clonotype with a few counts. The chain recombines TRBV20-1 with TRBJ1-1; 7 bases are shared with TRBD1. The CDR3 sequence is 13 residues long. V lost 6 bases, J lost 0 bases, and 4 bases stayed unmatched. Germline values: CDR1 DFQATT, CDR2 SNEGSKA (reference sequence). CDR3 residues: CSAVDRMNTEAFF. The CDR3 DNA follows: TGCAGTGCCGTGGACAGGATGAACACTGAAGCTTTCTTT.

The J gene is TRBJ1-6, the V gene TRBV28; D not resolved. The V gene's germline CDR1 is MDHEN and CDR2 SYDVKM. This CDR3 has 14 residues. The V gene lost 6 bases and the J gene lost 4 bases, with 10 bases spanning the gap. CDR3 region: CASSPNRYNSPLHF. The CDR3, as DNA: TGTGCCAGCAGCCCTAATAGGTATAATTCACCCCTCCACTTT. Drawing the rest from reference TRBV28 and TRBJ1-6, the complete variable domain is DVKVTQSSRYLVKRTGEKVFLECVQDMDHENMFWYRQDPGLGLRLIYFSYDVKMKEKGDIPEGYSVSREKKERFSLILESASTNQTSMYLCASSPNRYNSPLHFGNGTRLTVT.

This clonotype was counted a few times. The rearrangement joins TRBV5-1 to TRBJ1-1, with D unresolved. This CDR3 spans 15 amino acids. V lost 1 base and J 1 base, leaving 11 bases between the germline ends. CDR1 SGHRS and CDR2 YFSETQ come from the germline V gene. The CDR3 reads CASSLRALGNTEAFF. The CDR3 DNA reads TGCGCCAGCAGCTTGAGGGCGTTGGGGAACACTGAAGCTTTCTTT.

The J gene is TRBJ1-2, the V gene TRBV27; TRBD1 is a possible D gene (5 bases). The CDR3 runs to 16 residues. The germline V gene has CDR1 MNHEY and CDR2 SMNVEV (reference sequence). V shed 7 bases and J shed 2 bases, with 20 bases lying between them. CDR3 DNA: TGTGCCAGCACCTCTCAGCCCCGGGGCAGCAACTATGGCTACACCTTC. Its translation: CASTSQPRGSNYGYTF.